The 8 T cell receptor beta chains reported below all come from one sample, sequenced in a study of T cell responses to AZD1222 COVID-19 vaccine (dated by TCRdb to the early 2020s). The library relied on the immunoSEQ multiplex PCR assay. Entries here come from immuneACCESS through TCRdb and include only in-frame sequences with V and J called. Some clones fail to appear in such tables; in the studies checked, an unresolved V gene covers under half of the shortfall, and the cause of the remainder is unknown. Recorded for this sample are over 110,000 clones; 92% of them occurred a single time. 9% to 9.5% of the sample lies in the top ten. The sample's time point, from its label and the paper: about 28 days (+/-7) after the second vaccine dose. The sequencing here drew on peripheral blood, taken 28 days after the second AZD1222 dose. All receptors derive from an adult who received the AZD1222 COVID-19 vaccine.

V usage is TRBV9 and J usage is TRBJ2-1; 10 bases fit TRBD1. The CDR3 is 15 residues long. With V trimmed by 5 bases and J by 12 bases, 14 bases remained unmatched. Germline V gene lookup returns CDR1 SGDLS and CDR2 YYNGEE. Here the CDR3 reads CASSDPGQGIGWQFF. As DNA, the CDR3 is TGTGCCAGCAGTGACCCGGGACAGGGGATAGGATGGCAGTTCTTC. Based on the CDR3 plus reference TRBV9 and TRBJ2-1, the full variable domain is DSGVTQTPKHLITATGQRVTLRCSPRSGDLSVYWYQQSLDQGLQFLIQYYNGEERAKGNILERFSAQQFPDLHSELNLSSLELGDSALYFCASSDPGQGIGWQFFGPGTRLTVL.

The chain recombines TRBV6-1 with TRBJ1-5; no clear D. Germline-derived CDR1 and CDR2 are MNHNS and SASEGT. CDR3 length: 15 amino acids. V dropped 1 base and J dropped 4 bases, with 11 bases sitting between them. CDR3 DNA: TGTGCCAGCAGTGAAGGTCCCGGAGAGAATCAGCCCCAGCATTTT. This gives the protein CASSEGPGENQPQHF.

As for this clone: One end of the junction is discordant with germline, which a read error may explain. The chain couples TRBV18 to TRBJ2-1; D assignment may be TRBD1 or TRBD2 (5 bases each). The germline CDR1 and CDR2 sequences are KGHSH and LQKENI. The CDR3 consists of 13 residues. CDR3 nucleotide sequence: TGTGCCAGCTCACCGGGGGACCAGGGCCCTCTTATCTTC. This sequence encodes CASSPGDQGPLIF.

V usage is TRBV2 and J usage is TRBJ1-3; TRBD1 matches 8 bases. Losses at the gene ends were 10 bases for V and 6 bases for J; bases not matched to a gene: 11. Germline CDR1 reads SNHLY; CDR2 reads FYNNEI. The CDR3 consists of 14 residues. The CDR3 bases are TGTGCCATGAAGGACAGGGAGTATGAAAACACCATATATTTT. This sequence encodes CAMKDREYENTIYF.

This clone was seen only once. The V gene is TRBV30, the J gene TRBJ2-7; 8 bases match TRBD1. The CDR3 is 15 residues long. J was trimmed by 2 bases and V by 6 bases; bases with no gene match: 12. Germline assignment: CDR1 GTSNPN and CDR2 SVGIG (reference sequence). The CDR3 DNA sequence: TGTGCCTGCGTCCAACGGGACAGGCACACCTACGAGCAGTACTTC. This encodes CACVQRDRHTYEQYF.

The chain combines TRBV3-1 (or the pseudogene TRBV3-2) with TRBJ2-7; unclear D gene. Trimming took 0 bases from V and 2 from J, leaving 14 bases between them. Looked up from germline, CDR1 is LGHDT and CDR2 is YNNKEL (reference sequence). The CDR3 is 16 residues long. CDR3 nucleotides: TGTGCCAGCAGCCAAGATAGGATAGCAGCACCCTACGAGCAGTACTTC. Translation gives CASSQDRIAAPYEQYF.

The chain has TRBV19 and TRBJ1-5; D unclear. CDR1 LNHDA and CDR2 SQIVND come from the germline V gene (reference sequence). The CDR3 runs to 15 residues. Between the trimmed V and J ends, which lost 4 bases and 9 bases, there was a span of 19 bases. The CDR3 region is CASSTRHPAERPQHF. The CDR3 DNA follows: TGTGCCAGTAGTACCAGACATCCAGCGGAGCGGCCCCAGCATTTT. Together with reference TRBV19 and TRBJ1-5, the CDR3 gives the full variable domain: DGGITQSPKYLFRKEGQNVTLSCEQNLNHDAMYWYRQDPGQGLRLIYYSQIVNDFQKGDIAEGYSVSREKKESFPLTVTSAQKNPTAFYLCASSTRHPAERPQHFGDGTRLSIL.

The V and J genes are TRBV5-4 and TRBJ1-6; D not certain. The CDR3 totals 15 residues. Per germline, CDR1 SGHNT and CDR2 YYREEE (reference sequence). V lost 1 base, J lost 6 bases, and 11 bases lay in between. In DNA, the CDR3 is TGTGCCAGCAGCTTGATGGGTGTAGTTAATTCACCCCTCCACTTT. Translating gives CASSLMGVVNSPLHF. The whole variable domain, filled in from reference TRBV5-4 and TRBJ1-6, reads ETGVTQSPTHLIKTRGQQVTLRCSSQSGHNTVSWYQQALGQGPQFIFQYYREEENGRGNFPPRFSGLQFPNYSSELNVNALELDDSALYLCASSLMGVVNSPLHFGNGTRLTVT.